Listed here are 20 T cell receptor beta chains from one sample, sequenced in a study of T cell responses to AZD1222 COVID-19 vaccine. Assay: immunoSEQ multiplex PCR; the TCRdb copy retains only in-frame clones and omits some. Of 150,000 to 160,000 clones in the sample, around 85% are singletons; the top ten hold under 8%. The sequencing used peripheral blood, collected after recovery from COVID-19. The receptors come from an adult who had recovered from COVID-19.

CDR3 residues: CASSEYQATGNTIYF. CDR3 nucleotides: TGTGCCAGCAGTGAATATCAGGCTACAGGAAACACCATATATTTT. V usage is TRBV6-1 and J usage is TRBJ1-3; no clear D gene. Trimming pared 2 bases from V and 4 bases from J, leaving 12 bases between. This CDR3 has 15 residues. CDR1 is MNHNS, CDR2 SASEGT, per germline.

V usage is TRBV7-9 and J usage is TRBJ2-7; no clear D. This CDR3 is 14 amino acids long. The V and J ends lost 5 bases and 3 bases respectively, with 14 bases between them. Germline lookup yields CDR1 SEHNR and CDR2 FQNEAQ (reference sequence). CDR3 region: CASSKGTVYYEQYF. CDR3 DNA: TGTGCCAGCAGCAAGGGAACGGTCTACTACGAGCAGTACTTC.

The rearrangement joins TRBV5-1 to TRBJ1-4, with TRBD1 identical over 7 bases. Germline assignment: CDR1 SGHRS and CDR2 YFSETQ. The CDR3 runs to 15 residues. Trimming removed 0 bases from V and 7 bases from J; junction bases left unmatched: 6. CDR3 nucleotides: TGCGCCAGCAGCTTGGGACAGGGAGGCGGTGAAAAACTGTTTTTT. It translates to CASSLGQGGGEKLFF.

There are a few counts of this clone. The chain couples TRBV29-1 to TRBJ2-3; TRBD2 matches 12 bases. With 5 bases clipped from V and 0 bases from J, the junction kept 6 bases outside the gene matches. CDR3 length equals 16 residues. Germline V gene data show CDR1 as SQVTM and CDR2 as ANQGSEA. The CDR3 bases are TGCAGCGTTACAGGCGGGACTAGCGGGAGCACAGATACGCAGTATTTT. It specifies CSVTGGTSGSTDTQYF.

The J gene is TRBJ2-6, the V gene TRBV11-2; maybe TRBD1 (6 bases). Per the germline V gene, CDR1 is SGHAT and CDR2 is FQNNGV. Trimming cost V 4 bases and J 2 bases, with 9 bases left between them. The CDR3 is 15 residues long. CDR3 in amino acids: CASSSNRAGANVLTF. DNA of the CDR3: TGTGCCAGCAGCTCTAACAGGGCTGGGGCCAACGTCCTGACTTTC.

The chain links TRBV19 to TRBJ1-4; 8 nucleotides align to TRBD1. After removal of 3 bases from V and 8 bases from J, the junction contained 11 bases not matched to a gene. Germline-derived CDR1 and CDR2 are LNHDA and SQIVND (reference sequence). The CDR3 is 16 residues long. CDR3 coding DNA: TGTGCCAGTAGTATCCCCCCAAGACAGGGGCGAGAAAAACTGTTTTTT. It is translated as CASSIPPRQGREKLFF.

This chain uses TRBV5-1 with TRBJ1-4; 7 nucleotides match TRBD1. Looked up from germline, CDR1 is SGHRS and CDR2 is YFSETQ. The CDR3 spans 15 residues. J was trimmed by 7 bases and V by 0 bases; bases with no gene match: 6. CDR3 amino acids: CASSLGGGVSEKLFF. The DNA of the CDR3 is TGCGCCAGCAGCTTGGGAGGGGGCGTTTCTGAAAAACTGTTTTTT. The variable domain in full, completed from reference TRBV5-1 and TRBJ1-4, reads KAGVTQTPRYLIKTRGQQVTLSCSPISGHRSVSWYQQTPGQGLQFLFEYFSETQRNKGNFPGRFSGRQFSNSRSEMNVSTLELGDSALYLCASSLGGGVSEKLFFGSGTQLSVL.

A remark on this clone: An end of the junction differs from the germline gene, which may be a read error. The V call is TRBV9, the J call TRBJ2-2; weak D call: TRBD1 (8 bases). The CDR3 consists of 16 residues. CDR1 and CDR2 from the germline V gene are SGDLS and YYNGEE. The CDR3 DNA is TGTGCCAGCAGCGGACAGGGGAGGGCGAACATCGGGGAGCTGTTTTTT. Translated: CASSGQGRANIGELFF.

This clone is a singleton in its sample. This rearrangement joins TRBV9 to TRBJ2-1; 8 nucleotides match TRBD1. This CDR3 spans 14 amino acids. Germline V gene sequence: CDR1 SGDLS, CDR2 YYNGEE. The J segment lost 4 bases and the V segment lost 4 bases, leaving 4 bases of the junction unmatched. This CDR3 reads CASSPGQGYNEQFF. The CDR3 DNA reads TGTGCCAGCAGCCCCGGACAGGGATACAATGAGCAGTTCTTC.

The chain is built from TRBV5-5 and TRBJ2-2, with 8 bases matching TRBD2. This CDR3 region has 17 residues. After removal of 4 bases from V and 6 bases from J, the junction contained 14 bases not matched to a gene. From germline, CDR1 is SGHKS and CDR2 YYEKEE (reference sequence). The chain's CDR3 is CASSPIPGLGVPGELFF. DNA for the CDR3: TGTGCCAGCAGCCCGATACCGGGACTAGGGGTCCCCGGGGAGCTGTTTTTT.

The chain couples TRBV5-1 to TRBJ2-3; D remains ambiguous. Germline V gene data show CDR1 as SGHRS and CDR2 as YFSETQ. The CDR3 contains 15 residues. The ends were cut back, 1 base at V and 0 bases at J, with 9 bases in the middle. The CDR3 region has the DNA TGCGCCAGCAGCTTGAGGTGGGGTAGCACAGATACGCAGTATTTT. This codes for CASSLRWGSTDTQYF.

The chain is built from TRBV6-5 and TRBJ1-1; D is possibly TRBD1 (6 bases). Per the germline V gene, CDR1 is MNHEY and CDR2 is SVGAGI. V lost 5 bases and J 7 bases, leaving 20 bases between the germline ends. This CDR3 is 15 amino acids long. The DNA for the CDR3 is TGTGCCAGCAGTCTGGATTGGGGGGCGGTTGTTGAAGCTTTCTTT. The encoded protein is CASSLDWGAVVEAFF.

V is TRBV19 and J is TRBJ2-5; D might be TRBD1 (6 bases). The V end lost 7 bases, the J end lost 2 bases, and 11 bases lay between the germline ends. Germline loops: CDR1 LNHDA, CDR2 SQIVND (reference sequence). The CDR3 contains 13 residues. The CDR3 coding sequence is TGTGCCAGTACGGACAGCGCACAAGAGACCCAGTACTTC. This codes for CASTDSAQETQYF.

The chain uses TRBV7-9 and TRBJ2-5; no clear D. The CDR3 consists of 15 residues. CDR1 is SEHNR and CDR2 is FQNEAQ in the germline V gene (reference sequence). The V end lost 1 base, the J end lost 2 bases, and 11 bases lay between the germline ends. The CDR3, as DNA: TGTGCCAGCAGCTTAGGACTTGTACCTCAAGAGACCCAGTACTTC. Translation gives CASSLGLVPQETQYF. Combining the CDR3 with reference TRBV7-9 and TRBJ2-5 gives the whole variable domain DTGVSQNPRHKITKRGQNVTFRCDPISEHNRLYWYRQTLGQGPEFLTYFQNEAQLEKSRLLSDRFSAERPKGSFSTLEIQRTEQGDSAMYLCASSLGLVPQETQYFGPGTRLLVL.

This chain joins TRBV5-1 and TRBJ2-3; D is ambiguous. Trimming stripped 4 bases from V and 1 base from J, with 10 bases between. The CDR3 is 14 amino acids. Germline CDR1 reads SGHRS; CDR2 reads YFSETQ. Written as DNA, the CDR3 is TGCGCCAGCAGCCGGACCACGGGCACAGATACGCAGTATTTT. Its translation is CASSRTTGTDTQYF.

The rearrangement uses TRBV7-2 and TRBJ1-4; possible D gene TRBD1, 5 bases. The CDR3 is 15 amino acids. Trimming removed 0 bases from V and 7 bases from J, with 12 bases in between. The germline CDR1 and CDR2 sequences are SGHTA and FQGNSA. The CDR3 region is CASSLAKGISEKLFF. The CDR3 nucleotides read TGTGCCAGCAGCTTAGCTAAGGGGATCAGTGAAAAACTGTTTTTT.

The gene calls are TRBV18 and TRBJ2-7; D ambiguous. The germline gives CDR1 KGHSH, CDR2 LQKENI. The CDR3 runs to 14 residues. V lost 3 bases and J lost 5, with 14 bases in between. The CDR3 loop reads CASSPRPSGDEQYF. The CDR3 nucleotides are TGTGCCAGCTCACCCCGACCGTCCGGCGACGAGCAGTACTTC.

This clone was seen once. This sequence joins TRBV10-2 and TRBJ2-7; 13 nucleotides align to TRBD2. CDR3 length equals 15 residues. From germline, CDR1 is WSHSY and CDR2 SAAADI. With V trimmed by 7 bases and J by 4 bases, 7 bases remained unmatched. CDR3 DNA: TGCGCCAGCAATCCGGGACTAGCGGGATTGTACGAGCAGTACTTC. Its translation: CASNPGLAGLYEQYF.

The chain combines TRBV20-1 with TRBJ2-7; D uncertain. V dropped 6 bases and J dropped 3 bases, with 9 bases sitting between them. This CDR3 has 11 residues. Germline V gives CDR1 DFQATT, CDR2 SNEGSKA (reference sequence). The CDR3 protein is CSAELGYEQYF. CDR3 coding DNA: TGCAGTGCAGAACTGGGCTACGAGCAGTACTTC.

Only a few counts were recorded for this clone. This chain joins TRBV5-4 and TRBJ2-7; D call uncertain. Trimming took off 3 bases at V and 2 bases at J, with 12 bases between the two ends. In germline, CDR1 is SGHNT, CDR2 YYREEE (reference sequence). The CDR3 is 14 amino acids. This CDR3 is CASSSADLTYEQYF. The CDR3 DNA sequence: TGTGCCAGCAGCTCGGCAGACCTCACCTACGAGCAGTACTTC. The variable domain in full, with the rest retrieved from reference TRBV5-4 and TRBJ2-7, is ETGVTQSPTHLIKTRGQQVTLRCSSQSGHNTVSWYQQALGQGPQFIFQYYREEENGRGNFPPRFSGLQFPNYSSELNVNALELDDSALYLCASSSADLTYEQYFGPGTRLTVT.